This TCR beta chain was identified in a study of OX40 agonist ivuxolimab in advanced cancers. Context from the whole study: Ivuxolimab was an agonistic, fully human IgG2 monoclonal antibody directed against OX40 (CD134), a costimulatory receptor. Patients were allowed to have had prior anti-PD-1, anti-PD-L1 or anti-CTLA-4 therapy, and roughly 40% of the dose-escalation patients had previously received checkpoint inhibitors. Intravenous ivuxolimab was administered to patients every 2 weeks at six dose levels: 0.01, 0.1, 0.3, 1.5, 3 and 10 mg/kg. Peripheral TCRbeta sequencing was intended to test whether TCR sequence diversity was altered and clonal T-cell expansion was caused by ivuxolimab. Three dose-escalation patients achieved partial responses, one with hepatocellular carcinoma and two with cutaneous melanoma. A male proportion of roughly 80% and a mean age of about 60 years, ranging from about 23 to 90, were recorded for the dose-escalation cohort. Among the 52 dose-escalation patients, about 20 had hepatocellular carcinoma, roughly 15 melanoma, 9 renal cell carcinoma and 9 head and neck cancer. The monotherapy dose-escalation portion (N of about 50 patients) of the phase I ivuxolimab trial is reported in the paper. Broad study findings and their caveats: Antigen specificity was not determined for the clonally expanded peripheral T cells. In the 0.1-3.0 mg/kg groups, partial responders had among the lowest normalized peripheral clonal expansion, particularly in CD8+ T cells. Low levels of normalized T-cell clonal expansion were also shown by some nonresponding patients. After ivuxolimab, expanded clones were on average more numerous among CD8+ T cells than among CD4+ T cells. At doses from 0.1 to 3.0 mg/kg, clonal expansion was seen in both CD4+ and CD8+ blood T cells between baseline and week 6.

Patients with autoimmune disease history or receiving systemic immunosuppression were excluded from the trial. Peripheral blood for TCR sequencing was drawn from every dose cohort at baseline, at cycle 4 day 1 and at cycle 7 day 1. The samples were taken from a phase I, first-in-human, multicenter, open-label dose-escalation trial of ivuxolimab. Adults with locally advanced or metastatic melanoma, renal cell carcinoma, hepatocellular carcinoma or head and neck squamous cell carcinoma were enrolled in the trial. Before TCR sequencing, CD4+ and CD8+ T cells were separately sorted from peripheral blood. To sequence the TCRbeta CDR3 region, genomic DNA was isolated from the sorted cells. The immunoSEQ Assay was used for sequencing of TCRbeta CDR3 regions. Sourced from immuneACCESS, this table was stored by TCRdb with only in-frame sequences that have V and J called. A share of the clones is absent; for the studies checked, an unresolved V gene accounts for under half, and the remainder has no known explanation. Counted in this sample were 65,000 to 95,000 clones; 80% to 90% of them appeared once. Of the sample, more than 8.5% falls within the top ten clones.

Worth noting for this clone: Its antigen specificity is not known. Base quality data are lacking; no much larger clone is found one base away.

The sequences come from CD4+ or CD8+ T cells sorted from blood, collected in a trial of the OX40 agonist ivuxolimab. The receptor was derived from an adult with an advanced solid tumor such as melanoma, head and neck, liver or kidney cancer.

The DNA sequence is as follows: TGTGCCAGCAGTTTAAAGGGGACAGGGCGAGAGCAGTACTTC. This is translated as CASSLKGTGREQYF. The sequence joins TRBV27 to TRBJ2-7; TRBD1 lines up with 9 middle nucleotides. From a lookup of the germline V gene (reference sequence), CDR1 and CDR2 are MNHEY and SMNVEV. The CDR3 sequence holds 14 residues, the cysteine and phenylalanine included. Just CDR3 DNA is preserved here, 42 bases in frame from base 1. Ends trimmed: V by 2 bases, J by 7 bases; bases unmatched to a gene: 6.